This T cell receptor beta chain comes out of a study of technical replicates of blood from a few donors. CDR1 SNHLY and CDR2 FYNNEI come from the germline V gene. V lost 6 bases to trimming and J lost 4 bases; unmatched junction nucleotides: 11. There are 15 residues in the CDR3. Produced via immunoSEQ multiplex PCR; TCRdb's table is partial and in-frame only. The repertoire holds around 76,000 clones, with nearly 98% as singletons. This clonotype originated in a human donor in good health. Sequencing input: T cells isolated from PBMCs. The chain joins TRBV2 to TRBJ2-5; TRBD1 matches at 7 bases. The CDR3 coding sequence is TGTGCCAGCAGCATACAGGGGATTGAAGGAGAGACCCAGTACTTC. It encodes CASSIQGIEGETQYF.